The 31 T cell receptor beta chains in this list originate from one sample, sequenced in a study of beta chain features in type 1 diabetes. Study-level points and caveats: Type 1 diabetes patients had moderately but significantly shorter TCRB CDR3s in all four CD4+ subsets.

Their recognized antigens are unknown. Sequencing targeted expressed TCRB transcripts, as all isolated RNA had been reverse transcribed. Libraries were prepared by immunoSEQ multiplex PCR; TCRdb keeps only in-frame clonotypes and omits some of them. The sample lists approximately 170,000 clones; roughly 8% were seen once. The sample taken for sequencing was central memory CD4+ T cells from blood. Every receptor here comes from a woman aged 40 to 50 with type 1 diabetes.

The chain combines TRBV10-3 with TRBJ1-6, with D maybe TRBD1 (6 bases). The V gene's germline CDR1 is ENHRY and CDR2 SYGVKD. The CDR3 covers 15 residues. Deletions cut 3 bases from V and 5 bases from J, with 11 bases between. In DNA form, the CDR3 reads TGTGCCATCAGTGAACAGGGTCCCGATAATTCACCCCTCCACTTT. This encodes CAISEQGPDNSPLHF.

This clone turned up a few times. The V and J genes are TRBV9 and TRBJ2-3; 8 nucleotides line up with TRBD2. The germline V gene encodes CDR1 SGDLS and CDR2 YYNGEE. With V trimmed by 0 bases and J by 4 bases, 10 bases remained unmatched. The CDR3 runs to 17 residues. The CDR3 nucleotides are TGTGCCAGCAGCGTAGCTACAGGCGGGGGGCCTTCAGATACGCAGTATTTT. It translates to CASSVATGGGPSDTQYF.

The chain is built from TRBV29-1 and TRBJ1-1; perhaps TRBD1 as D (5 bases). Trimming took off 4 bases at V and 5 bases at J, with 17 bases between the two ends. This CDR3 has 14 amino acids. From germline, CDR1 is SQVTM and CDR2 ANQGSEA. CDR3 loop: CSVGEVGGRTEAFF. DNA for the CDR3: TGCAGCGTTGGAGAAGTTGGGGGGAGGACTGAAGCTTTCTTT. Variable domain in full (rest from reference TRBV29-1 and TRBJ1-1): SAVISQKPSRDICQRGTSLTIQCQVDSQVTMMFWYRQQPGQSLTLIATANQGSEATYESGFVIDKFPISRPNLTFSTLTVSNMSPEDSSIYLCSVGEVGGRTEAFFGQGTRLTVV.

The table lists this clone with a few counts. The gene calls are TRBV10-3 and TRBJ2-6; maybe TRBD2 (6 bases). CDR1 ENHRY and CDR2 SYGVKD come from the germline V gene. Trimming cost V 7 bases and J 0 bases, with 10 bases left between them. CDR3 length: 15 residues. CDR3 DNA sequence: TGTGCCATCAACCCGGGGGTCTCTGGGGCCAACGTCCTGACTTTC. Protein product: CAINPGVSGANVLTF.

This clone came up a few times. DNA for the CDR3: TGTGCCAGTAGGCACACCCAGAGGGATGGCTACACCTTC. Translating it yields CASRHTQRDGYTF. The chain combines TRBV19 with TRBJ1-2; D is unresolved. Germline V gene data show CDR1 as LNHDA and CDR2 as SQIVND (reference sequence). CDR3 length equals 13 residues. The V gene lost 6 bases and the J gene lost 6 bases, with 14 bases spanning the gap.

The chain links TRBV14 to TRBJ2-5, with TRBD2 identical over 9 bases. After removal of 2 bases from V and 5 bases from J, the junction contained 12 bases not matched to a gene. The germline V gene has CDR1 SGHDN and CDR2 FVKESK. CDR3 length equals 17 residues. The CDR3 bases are TGTGCCAGCAGCCAACATCATGATAGCGGGAGTAGCGAGACCCAGTACTTC. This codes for CASSQHHDSGSSETQYF.

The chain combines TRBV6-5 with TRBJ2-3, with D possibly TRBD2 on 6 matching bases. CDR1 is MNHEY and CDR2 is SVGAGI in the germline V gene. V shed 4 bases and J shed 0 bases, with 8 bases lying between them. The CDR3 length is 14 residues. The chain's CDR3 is CASSWGVSTDTQYF. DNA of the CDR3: TGTGCCAGCAGTTGGGGGGTTAGCACAGATACGCAGTATTTT.

CDR3 region: CAGRTLGVGETQYF. CDR3 sequence (DNA): TGTGCCGGGAGGACTCTGGGGGTTGGGGAGACCCAGTACTTC. J is TRBJ2-5 and V is TRBV2; D may be TRBD2 (6 bases). Germline assignment: CDR1 SNHLY and CDR2 FYNNEI. CDR3 length: 14 residues. V was shortened by 11 bases and J by 5 bases, with 21 bases between the two germline ends.

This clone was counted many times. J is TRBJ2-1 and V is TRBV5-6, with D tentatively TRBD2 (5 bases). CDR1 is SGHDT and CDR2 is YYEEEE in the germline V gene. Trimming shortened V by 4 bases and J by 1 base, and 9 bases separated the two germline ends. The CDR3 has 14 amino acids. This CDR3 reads CASSRTGSYNEQFF. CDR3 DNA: TGTGCCAGCAGCCGGACTGGGTCCTACAATGAGCAGTTCTTC.

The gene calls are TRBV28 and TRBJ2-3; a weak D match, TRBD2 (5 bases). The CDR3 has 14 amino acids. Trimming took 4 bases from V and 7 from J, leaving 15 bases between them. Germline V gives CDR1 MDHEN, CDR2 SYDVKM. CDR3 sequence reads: CASSSTRGLNTQYF. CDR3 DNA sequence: TGTGCCAGCAGTTCGACGCGAGGGTTAAATACGCAGTATTTT.

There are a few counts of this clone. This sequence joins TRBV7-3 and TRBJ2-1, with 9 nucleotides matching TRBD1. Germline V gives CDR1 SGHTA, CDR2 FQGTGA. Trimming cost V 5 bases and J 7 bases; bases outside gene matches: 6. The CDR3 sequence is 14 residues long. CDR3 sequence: CASSPQGAGNEQFF. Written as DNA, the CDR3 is TGTGCCAGCAGCCCACAGGGGGCGGGTAATGAGCAGTTCTTC.

Here the CDR3 DNA reads TGTGCCAGCAGCGCGGGCGGGGTCGGCTATGGCTACACCTTC. As protein: CASSAGGVGYGYTF. This chain links TRBV5-4 with TRBJ1-2; D unresolved. This CDR3 has 14 residues. Deletions cut 4 bases from V and 4 bases from J, with 14 bases between. Germline CDR1 reads SGHNT; CDR2 reads YYREEE (reference sequence).

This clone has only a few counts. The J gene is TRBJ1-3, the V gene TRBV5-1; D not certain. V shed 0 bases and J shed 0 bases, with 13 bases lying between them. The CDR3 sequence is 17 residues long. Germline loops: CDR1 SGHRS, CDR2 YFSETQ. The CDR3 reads CASSLVGMVDSGNTIYF. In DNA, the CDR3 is TGCGCCAGCAGCTTGGTCGGGATGGTGGACTCTGGAAACACCATATATTTT.

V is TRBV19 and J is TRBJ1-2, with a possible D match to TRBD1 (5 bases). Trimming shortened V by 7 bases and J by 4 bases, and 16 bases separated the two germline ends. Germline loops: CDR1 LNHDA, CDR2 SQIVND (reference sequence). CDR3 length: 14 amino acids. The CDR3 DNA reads TGTGCCAGTATTCCTATACCGGGACTCTATGGCTACACCTTC. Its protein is CASIPIPGLYGYTF.

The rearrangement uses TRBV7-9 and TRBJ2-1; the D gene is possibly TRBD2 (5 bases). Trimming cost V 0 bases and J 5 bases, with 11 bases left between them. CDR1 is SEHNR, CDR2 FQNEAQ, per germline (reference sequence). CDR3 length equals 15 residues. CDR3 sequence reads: CASSLAGLADNEQFF. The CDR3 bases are TGTGCCAGCAGCTTAGCTGGTCTAGCTGACAATGAGCAGTTCTTC.

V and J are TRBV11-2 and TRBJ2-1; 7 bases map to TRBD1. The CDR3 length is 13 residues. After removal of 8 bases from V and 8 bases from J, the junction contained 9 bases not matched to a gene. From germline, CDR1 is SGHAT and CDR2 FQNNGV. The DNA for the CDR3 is TGTGCCAGCCGCCGAGACAGGGCGGATGAGCAGTTCTTC. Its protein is CASRRDRADEQFF.

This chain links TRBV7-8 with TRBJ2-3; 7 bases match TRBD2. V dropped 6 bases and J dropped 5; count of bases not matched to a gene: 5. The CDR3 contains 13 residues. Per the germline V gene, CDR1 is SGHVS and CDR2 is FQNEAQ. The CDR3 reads CASRGGRVDTQYF. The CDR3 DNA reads TGTGCCAGCAGAGGCGGGAGAGTAGATACGCAGTATTTT.

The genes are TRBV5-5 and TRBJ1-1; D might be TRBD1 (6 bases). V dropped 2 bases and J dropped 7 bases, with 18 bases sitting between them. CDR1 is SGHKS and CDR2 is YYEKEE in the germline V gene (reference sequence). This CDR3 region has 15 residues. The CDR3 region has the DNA TGTGCCAGCAGCTTCAGAGGGACACTTTCTGATGAAGCTTTCTTT. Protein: CASSFRGTLSDEAFF.

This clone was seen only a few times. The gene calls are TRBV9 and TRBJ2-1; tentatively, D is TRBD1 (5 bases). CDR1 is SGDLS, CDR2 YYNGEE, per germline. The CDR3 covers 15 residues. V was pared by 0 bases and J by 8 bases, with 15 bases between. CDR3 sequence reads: CASSVGGSGRDEQFF. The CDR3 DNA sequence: TGTGCCAGCAGCGTAGGAGGAAGTGGCAGGGATGAGCAGTTCTTC.

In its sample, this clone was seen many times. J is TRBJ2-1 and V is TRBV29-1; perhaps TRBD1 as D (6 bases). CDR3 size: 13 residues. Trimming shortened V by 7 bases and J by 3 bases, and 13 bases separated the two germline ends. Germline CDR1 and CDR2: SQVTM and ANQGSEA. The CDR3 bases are TGCAGCGCCACCAGGGACATCTACAATGAGCAGTTCTTC. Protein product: CSATRDIYNEQFF.

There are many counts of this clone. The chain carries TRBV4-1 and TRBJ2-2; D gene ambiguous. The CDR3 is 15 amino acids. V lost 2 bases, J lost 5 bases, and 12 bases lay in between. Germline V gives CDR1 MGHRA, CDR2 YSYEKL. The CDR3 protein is CASSQTQQLTGELFF. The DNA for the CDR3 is TGCGCCAGCAGCCAAACCCAACAGCTGACCGGGGAGCTGTTTTTT.

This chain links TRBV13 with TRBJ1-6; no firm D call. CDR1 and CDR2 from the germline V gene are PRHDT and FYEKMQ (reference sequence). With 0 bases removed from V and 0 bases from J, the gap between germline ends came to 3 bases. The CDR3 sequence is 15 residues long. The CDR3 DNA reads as TGTGCCAGCAGCTTAGGCAACTCCTATAATTCACCCCTCCACTTT. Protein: CASSLGNSYNSPLHF.

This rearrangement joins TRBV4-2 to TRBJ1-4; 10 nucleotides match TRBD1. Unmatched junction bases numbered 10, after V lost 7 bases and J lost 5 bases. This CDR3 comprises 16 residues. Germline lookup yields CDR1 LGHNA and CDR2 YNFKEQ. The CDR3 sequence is CASIPALGQGNEKLFF. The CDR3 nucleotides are TGTGCCAGCATCCCAGCCTTGGGACAGGGGAATGAAAAACTGTTTTTT.

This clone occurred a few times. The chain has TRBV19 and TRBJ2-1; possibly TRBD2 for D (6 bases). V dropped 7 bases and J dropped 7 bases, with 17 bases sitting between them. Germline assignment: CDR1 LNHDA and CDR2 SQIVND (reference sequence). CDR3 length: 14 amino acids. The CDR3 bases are TGTGCCAGTACCCCATGGGCGGAGGGGAATGAGCAGTTCTTC. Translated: CASTPWAEGNEQFF.

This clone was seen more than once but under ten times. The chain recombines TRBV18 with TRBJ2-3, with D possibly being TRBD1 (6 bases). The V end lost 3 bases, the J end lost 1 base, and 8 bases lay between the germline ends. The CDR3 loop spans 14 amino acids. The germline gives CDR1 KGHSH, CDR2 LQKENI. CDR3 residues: CASSPQGRTDTQYF. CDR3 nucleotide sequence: TGTGCCAGCTCACCGCAGGGGCGCACAGATACGCAGTATTTT.

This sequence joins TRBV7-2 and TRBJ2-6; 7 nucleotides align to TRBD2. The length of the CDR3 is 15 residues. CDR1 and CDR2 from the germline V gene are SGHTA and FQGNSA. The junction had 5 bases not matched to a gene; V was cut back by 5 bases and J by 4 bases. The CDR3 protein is CASSPGGTGANVLTF. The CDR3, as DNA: TGTGCCAGCAGCCCCGGGGGGACCGGGGCCAACGTCCTGACTTTC.

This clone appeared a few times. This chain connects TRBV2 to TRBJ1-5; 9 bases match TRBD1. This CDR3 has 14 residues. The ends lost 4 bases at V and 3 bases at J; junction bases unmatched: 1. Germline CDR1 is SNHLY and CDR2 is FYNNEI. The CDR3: CASSGTGDNQPQHF. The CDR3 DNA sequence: TGTGCCAGCAGTGGGACAGGGGACAATCAGCCCCAGCATTTT.

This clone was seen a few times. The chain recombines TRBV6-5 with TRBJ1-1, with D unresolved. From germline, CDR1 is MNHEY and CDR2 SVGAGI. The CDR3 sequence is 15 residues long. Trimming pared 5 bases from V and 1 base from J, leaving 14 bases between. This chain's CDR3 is CASSREWLWNTEAFF. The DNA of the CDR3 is TGTGCCAGCAGTAGGGAGTGGCTTTGGAACACTGAAGCTTTCTTT.

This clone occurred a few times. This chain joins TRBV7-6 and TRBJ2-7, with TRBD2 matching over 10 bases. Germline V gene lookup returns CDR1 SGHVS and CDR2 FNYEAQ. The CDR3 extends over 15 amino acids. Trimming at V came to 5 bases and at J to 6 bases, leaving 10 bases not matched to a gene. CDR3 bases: TGTGCCAGCAGCCCCGTACTAGCGGGATTTTCCGAGCAGTACTTC. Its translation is CASSPVLAGFSEQYF.

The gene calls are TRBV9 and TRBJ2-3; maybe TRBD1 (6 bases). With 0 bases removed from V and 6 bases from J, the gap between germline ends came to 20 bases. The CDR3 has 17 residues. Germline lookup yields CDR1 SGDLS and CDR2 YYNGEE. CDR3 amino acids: CASSVGAMWGRTDTQYF. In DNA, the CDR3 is TGTGCCAGCAGCGTAGGTGCGATGTGGGGGCGGACGGATACGCAGTATTTT.

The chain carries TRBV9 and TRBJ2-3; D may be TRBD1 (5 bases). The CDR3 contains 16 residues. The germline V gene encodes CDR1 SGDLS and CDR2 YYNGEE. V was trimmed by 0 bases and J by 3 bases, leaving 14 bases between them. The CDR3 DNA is TGTGCCAGCAGCGTAGGAACCCAGGGTGGGACAGATACGCAGTATTTT. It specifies CASSVGTQGGTDTQYF.